A single TCR beta chain is shown here with its context. Its antigen is not known. This specimen comes from a study of cytomegalovirus exposure and HLA in healthy donors. About the study: The 120 validation repertoires, a later analysis reported, used the same platform as the 666 first-cohort repertoires.

Clones were read by immunoSEQ multiplex PCR, and TCRdb kept only the in-frame ones, dropping some. The profile shows some 90,000 clones, 96% of them singletons. The CDR3 extends over 14 amino acids. Looked up from germline, CDR1 is LNHDA and CDR2 is SQIVND (reference sequence). V lost 7 bases to trimming and J lost 5 bases, with 17 bases between them. General observations from the study: Reports showed the classifier diagnosing cytomegalovirus status with high specificity and sensitivity. TCR sequences were mostly rare, though some public TCRs occurred in many donors. Subsequent analysis found a tendency for first-cohort TCR clusters to co-occur within the 120 or so validation repertoires.

The receptor's source is a man in his late teens or twenties in good health and CMV-seronegative. V usage is TRBV19 and J usage is TRBJ1-1, with D unclear. Sequenced: PBMCs. CDR3 sequence: CASTRTGGRTEAFF. In DNA, the CDR3 is TGTGCCAGTACACGAACGGGAGGGCGGACTGAAGCTTTCTTT.